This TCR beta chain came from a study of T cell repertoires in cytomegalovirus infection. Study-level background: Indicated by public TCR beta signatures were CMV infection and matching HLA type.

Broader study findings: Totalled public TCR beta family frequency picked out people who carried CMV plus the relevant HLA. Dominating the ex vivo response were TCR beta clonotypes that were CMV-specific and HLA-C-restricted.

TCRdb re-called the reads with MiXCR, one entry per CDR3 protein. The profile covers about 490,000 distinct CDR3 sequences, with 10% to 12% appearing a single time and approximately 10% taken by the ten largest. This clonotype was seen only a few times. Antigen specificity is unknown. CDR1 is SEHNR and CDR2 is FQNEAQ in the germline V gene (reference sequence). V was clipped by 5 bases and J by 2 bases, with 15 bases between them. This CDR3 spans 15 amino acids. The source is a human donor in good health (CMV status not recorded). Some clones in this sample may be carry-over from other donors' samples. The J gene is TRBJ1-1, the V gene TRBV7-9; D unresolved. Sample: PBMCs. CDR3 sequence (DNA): TGTGCCAGCAGCCGCCCTAGGAGTGGTAACACTGAAGCTTTCTTT. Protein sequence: CASSRPRSGNTEAFF.